This is a list of T cell receptor beta chains from one sample in a study of PD-L1 blockade in urothelial cancer. TCRdb's copy holds only in-frame clones and misses some; the assay was immunoSEQ multiplex PCR. The table shows around 100,000 clones, with around 87% occurring only once. The source was PBMCs, collected around atezolizumab (anti-PD-L1) treatment. The origin of the receptors is a man aged 55 to 70 with urothelial cancer. The conserved cysteine and the conserved F or W are not part of the CDR3 here. Each record gives: V gene, CDR3 protein.

TRBV10-3,AIRTQGSNSPLH
TRBV7-2,ASSKRTDLNYGYT
TRBV27,ASSLISEKLF
TRBV28,ASSSPGGKGIETQY
TRBV5-1,ASSLDGTGSNYEQY
TRBV4-1,ASSPPEGAYEQY
TRBV5-1,ASSPGWGSYEQY
TRBV10-3,AIRGDSFSSYEQY
TRBV5-1,ASSADYQGGEQF
TRBV28,ASSLSLRVTSSTDTQY
TRBV6-5,ASSTGTGDYGYT
TRBV9,ASSVGDRDNEQY
TRBV5-6,ASSTRDSILAKNIQY
TRBV18,ASSPLFVNEQF
TRBV6-5,ASSPTGTGRYEQY
TRBV12-5,ASAFSRGETQY
TRBV27,AAGVPGEQY
TRBV11-2,ASSLVTSTGELF
TRBV7-3,ASSSGSPANEQF
TRBV6-6,ASRSGTGAFYEQY
TRBV11-3,ASSRRESVEAF
TRBV7-2,ASSRTGFGYGYT
TRBV6-1,ASSEVPREGHNEQF
TRBV2,ASSILAGGGRDTQY
TRBV2,ASSDGLGPSTDTQY
TRBV30,AWSGPSDQANEQF
TRBV4-2,ASSQEIGADTQY
TRBV28,ASSLRQGRGYT
TRBV2,ASSGQGRNQPQH
TRBV7-8,ASSLGLGTGDSGANVLT
TRBV18,ASSPDRSPMNTEAF
TRBV28,ASSLSYSNTEAF
TRBV5-6,ASSSTGLGTDTQY
TRBV6-5,ASRPPGQGFRKLF
TRBV6-5,ASSYSGQGPYEQY
TRBV27,ASSLSQADYGYT
TRBV5-4,ASSAGGGSNTDTQY
TRBV28,ASLGGGYIYGYT
TRBV29-1,SVSPGQGAEAF